The 23 T cell receptor beta chains below come from one sample, sequenced in a study of cytomegalovirus exposure and HLA in healthy donors. Repertoires were generated with immunoSEQ multiplex PCR, while TCRdb's copy carries only in-frame clones and drops some. This sample carries about 53,000 clones, about 90% of them seen once, and the ten largest clones take over 1.3%. Sequencing was performed on PBMCs. These receptors were taken from a man aged 18-30 years in good health and CMV-seronegative.

This chain links TRBV5-4 with TRBJ1-1; D remains unclear. Per germline, CDR1 SGHNT and CDR2 YYREEE (reference sequence). The CDR3 has 15 amino acids. Trimming left V 4 bases short and J 2 bases short, with 15 bases between. CDR3 region: CASSPGELINTEAFF. In nucleotides, the CDR3 is TGTGCCAGCAGCCCTGGAGAGCTGATAAACACTGAAGCTTTCTTT.

J is TRBJ2-1 and V is TRBV19; a weak D match, TRBD2 (5 bases). CDR3 length equals 12 residues. Germline-derived CDR1 and CDR2 are LNHDA and SQIVND (reference sequence). V shed 3 bases and J shed 9 bases, with 9 bases lying between them. The CDR3 nucleotides are TGTGCCAGTAGTATCCTAGCTGGTGAGCAGTTCTTC. This sequence encodes CASSILAGEQFF.

This sequence joins TRBV7-2 and TRBJ2-7, with a weak D call TRBD2 (5 bases). Trimming stripped 5 bases from V and 2 bases from J, with 13 bases between. This CDR3 spans 14 amino acids. The germline CDR1 and CDR2 sequences are SGHTA and FQGNSA. The CDR3 is CASSPRTGTYEQYF. The CDR3 coding sequence is TGTGCCAGCAGCCCAAGAACCGGGACCTACGAGCAGTACTTC.

Remarks on this clone: This same CDR3 is encoded by further DNA sequences in the sample. The rearrangement links TRBV15 to TRBJ2-5; tentative D call: TRBD1 (5 bases). The ends were cut back, 0 bases at V and 2 bases at J, with 10 bases in the middle. The CDR3 length is 15 residues. Per the germline V gene, CDR1 is LNHNV and CDR2 is YYDKDF (reference sequence). The CDR3 region has the DNA TGTGCCACCAGCAGAGATCCAGGGCCGCAAGAGACCCAGTACTTC. Translation gives CATSRDPGPQETQYF.

In this sample, this clone turned up a few times. The V gene is TRBV27, the J gene TRBJ2-4; 7 bases match TRBD1. The CDR3 has 13 amino acids. J lost 6 bases, V lost 5 bases, and 4 bases had no gene match. Germline lookup yields CDR1 MNHEY and CDR2 SMNVEV (reference sequence). CDR3 DNA sequence: TGTGCCAGCAGTGCAGGGGGAATAAACATTCAGTACTTC. Translating gives CASSAGGINIQYF.

The J gene is TRBJ1-1, the V gene TRBV28, with TRBD1 matching 7 bases. This CDR3 contains 14 residues. The V segment lost 6 bases and the J segment 5 bases; nucleotides outside the gene matches: 9. Germline V CDR1 and CDR2: MDHEN, SYDVKM. CDR3 DNA sequence: TGTGCCAGCAGACCTGGACAGGTTCATACTGAAGCTTTCTTT. It specifies CASRPGQVHTEAFF.

The rearrangement uses TRBV6-6 and TRBJ1-5; unclear D gene. The germline gives CDR1 MNHNY, CDR2 SVGAGI (reference sequence). The CDR3 is 14 amino acids. Trimming took 7 bases from V and 7 from J, leaving 17 bases between them. This CDR3 reads CASKNPGWKQPQHF. CDR3 sequence (DNA): TGTGCCAGCAAAAATCCGGGATGGAAACAGCCCCAGCATTTT.

The gene calls are TRBV6-1 and TRBJ1-2; maybe TRBD1 (5 bases). The germline V and J ends were trimmed by 5 bases and 7 bases, with 20 bases remaining between them. In germline, CDR1 is MNHNS, CDR2 SASEGT. CDR3 length: 15 amino acids. CDR3 DNA: TGTGCCAGCAGTTCATGGGAGGGGACGAGGGGTGGCTACACCTTC. Protein sequence: CASSSWEGTRGGYTF.

The CDR3 loop reads CASIGGAGEQYF. In DNA form, the CDR3 reads TGTGCCAGCATCGGGGGAGCTGGGGAGCAGTACTTC. The genes are TRBV6-1 and TRBJ2-7; D is perhaps TRBD2 (6 bases). Germline V gene data show CDR1 as MNHNS and CDR2 as SASEGT. V lost 7 bases and J 7 bases, leaving 14 bases between the germline ends. The CDR3 is 12 amino acids.

The chain carries TRBV9 and TRBJ1-1; unclear D gene. CDR1 is SGDLS, CDR2 YYNGEE, per germline. The V and J ends lost 6 bases and 5 bases respectively, with 20 bases between them. CDR3 length: 15 residues. The CDR3 loop is CASTKAGFDGTEAFF. CDR3 DNA: TGTGCCAGCACCAAGGCGGGGTTCGATGGAACTGAAGCTTTCTTT.

The chain carries TRBV5-1 and TRBJ2-1; a possible D gene is TRBD1 (8 bases). The CDR3 has 15 amino acids. Germline V CDR1 and CDR2: SGHRS, YFSETQ. With 3 bases removed from V and 5 bases from J, the gap between germline ends came to 15 bases. The CDR3 DNA sequence: TGCGCCAGCAGCTCAACAGGGGGGGGTAACAATGAGCAGTTCTTC. Translating it yields CASSSTGGGNNEQFF.

This clone was seen a single time. V is TRBV10-3 and J is TRBJ2-1; 11 nucleotides agree with TRBD2. The CDR3 runs 15 residues. The junction had 5 bases not matched to a gene; V was cut back by 4 bases and J by 6 bases. Germline CDR1 ENHRY, CDR2 SYGVKD. The CDR3 sequence is CAISVDSGRANEQFF. In DNA form, the CDR3 reads TGTGCCATCAGTGTGGATAGCGGGAGGGCCAATGAGCAGTTCTTC.

V gene TRBV29-1 combines with J gene TRBJ1-1; D is unresolved. The CDR3 consists of 14 residues. Germline CDR1 reads SQVTM; CDR2 reads ANQGSEA. V was pared by 1 base and J by 3 bases, with 12 bases between. CDR3 sequence reads: CSVEGEGSDTEAFF. The CDR3 DNA follows: TGCAGCGTTGAAGGGGAGGGATCTGACACTGAAGCTTTCTTT.

On this clone itself: Other DNA variants within this sample encode the same CDR3. The chain uses TRBV5-1 and TRBJ2-2; TRBD2 matches at 7 bases. V trimming: 4 bases; J trimming: 0 bases; junction bases outside the gene matches: 3. This CDR3 has 15 amino acids. The V gene's germline CDR1 is SGHRS and CDR2 YFSETQ. The DNA of the CDR3 is TGCGCCAGCAGCCCTAGCGGCGCGAACACCGGGGAGCTGTTTTTT. Translated, it gives CASSPSGANTGELFF.

The chain couples TRBV7-9 to TRBJ1-1; TRBD1 is a possible D gene (5 bases). The CDR3 covers 13 residues. The V gene's germline CDR1 is SEHNR and CDR2 FQNEAQ (reference sequence). V was trimmed by 2 bases and J by 6 bases, leaving 10 bases between them. CDR3 sequence (DNA): TGTGCCAGCAGCTTACAGGGCAACCCTGAAGCTTTCTTT. It encodes CASSLQGNPEAFF. Looking up the rest from reference TRBV7-9 and TRBJ1-1 gives the full variable domain: DTGVSQNPRHKITKRGQNVTFRCDPISEHNRLYWYRQTLGQGPEFLTYFQNEAQLEKSRLLSDRFSAERPKGSFSTLEIQRTEQGDSAMYLCASSLQGNPEAFFGQGTRLTVV.

The rearrangement joins TRBV11-2 to TRBJ2-7; a possible D gene is TRBD1 (6 bases). The CDR3 has 19 amino acids. Looked up from germline, CDR1 is SGHAT and CDR2 is FQNNGV. V was shortened by 2 bases and J by 0 bases, with 23 bases between the two germline ends. The CDR3 bases are TGTGCCAGCAGCTTACCAACCTGGGTGGGGGCCAGGAGCTCCTACGAGCAGTACTTC. Translation gives CASSLPTWVGARSSYEQYF.

The chain recombines TRBV4-3 with TRBJ2-2; TRBD2 is a possible D gene (6 bases). This CDR3 region has 15 residues. V lost 4 bases and J lost 4, with 13 bases in between. Germline lookup yields CDR1 LGHNA and CDR2 YSLEER. This CDR3 is CASSRNSGTTGELFF. The CDR3 DNA reads TGCGCCAGCAGCCGGAATAGCGGCACCACCGGGGAGCTGTTTTTT.

The chain carries TRBV19 and TRBJ2-1, with 11 bases fitting TRBD2. The germline V gene has CDR1 LNHDA and CDR2 SQIVND (reference sequence). The CDR3 consists of 18 residues. Unmatched junction bases numbered 7, after V lost 3 bases and J lost 0 bases. The CDR3 protein is CASSIGGLAGRSYNEQFF. CDR3 sequence (DNA): TGTGCCAGTAGTATTGGAGGACTAGCGGGCCGCTCCTACAATGAGCAGTTCTTC.

This chain uses TRBV30 with TRBJ1-1; the D gene is possibly TRBD1 (6 bases). The CDR3 totals 12 residues. The V end was cut by 2 bases, the J end by 6 bases, with 10 bases between. Looked up from germline, CDR1 is GTSNPN and CDR2 is SVGIG (reference sequence). In DNA, the CDR3 is TGTGCCTGGAGTTTGGGGGCAGCTGAAGCTTTCTTT. Its protein is CAWSLGAAEAFF.

The chain employs TRBV5-6 and TRBJ2-7; a weak D match, TRBD2 (6 bases). This CDR3 region has 12 residues. Trimming took 4 bases from V and 10 from J, leaving 15 bases between them. Looked up from germline, CDR1 is SGHDT and CDR2 is YYEEEE. This CDR3 is CASSPSGGAQYF. CDR3 in DNA: TGTGCCAGCAGCCCATCAGGAGGGGCCCAGTACTTC.

V usage is TRBV29-1 and J usage is TRBJ2-1; D might be TRBD1 (6 bases). This CDR3 contains 14 residues. V lost 7 bases and J 6 bases, leaving 19 bases between the germline ends. Germline assignment: CDR1 SQVTM and CDR2 ANQGSEA. The CDR3 DNA is TGCAGCGCCCGAGGGGGTGGGTCAGGCAATGAGCAGTTCTTC. Translating it yields CSARGGGSGNEQFF.

The table lists this clone with a count of one. The V gene is TRBV6-4, the J gene TRBJ2-2; 8 bases map to TRBD1. The trim removed 6 bases at V and 6 bases at J, leaving 0 bases unmatched. The CDR3 covers 12 residues. Germline V gives CDR1 MRHNA, CDR2 SNTAGT. CDR3 in amino acids: CASSRGPGELFF. The DNA for the CDR3 is TGTGCCAGCAGCAGGGGGCCCGGGGAGCTGTTTTTT.

The V and J genes are TRBV29-1 and TRBJ2-5, with TRBD1 identical over 9 bases. The CDR3 contains 17 residues. The germline V gene encodes CDR1 SQVTM and CDR2 ANQGSEA. V lost 6 bases and J lost 6; bases outside the gene matches: 20. CDR3 in DNA: TGCAGCGTCCCAGGAGGACAGGGGATTGGCCGTTCGAAGACCCAGTACTTC. This sequence encodes CSVPGGQGIGRSKTQYF.